These 30 T cell receptor beta chains originate from one sample sequenced in a study of naive and memory T cell subsets. Two oligonucleotides, mixed equimolar, formed the beta constant-region primer covering TRBC1 and TRBC2. TCRdb analysed the UMI-ligation and nested PCR reads with MiXCR anew, one entry per CDR3 protein. The sample comprises over 20,000 distinct CDR3 sequences, about 11% of which are singletons, and over 15% rests with the top ten. The sequencing input was central memory CD8+ T cells from blood. These TCRs come from a human donor in good health.

This clonotype has at least ten counts. V gene TRBV5-1 combines with J gene TRBJ2-7, with TRBD2 identical over 10 bases. This CDR3 region has 15 residues. Germline assignment: CDR1 SGHRS and CDR2 YFSETQ. Unmatched junction bases numbered 8, after V lost 3 bases and J lost 5 bases. The CDR3 sequence: CASSSTGTSVNEQYF. In DNA form, the CDR3 reads TGCGCCAGCAGCTCAACCGGGACTAGCGTCAACGAGCAGTACTTC.

This sequence joins TRBV2 and TRBJ2-1; TRBD2 is a possible D gene (5 bases). Germline CDR1 reads SNHLY; CDR2 reads FYNNEI. This CDR3 region has 15 residues. V was trimmed by 4 bases and J by 3 bases, leaving 13 bases between them. The CDR3 bases are TGTGCCAGCAGTGCATGGGGAGAGGGCTACAATGAGCAGTTCTTC. This codes for CASSAWGEGYNEQFF.

This chain uses TRBV11-2 with TRBJ2-1; D is uncertain. Trimming cost V 4 bases and J 4 bases, with 11 bases left between them. This CDR3 is built from 14 residues. Looked up from germline, CDR1 is SGHAT and CDR2 is FQNNGV. The CDR3 loop reads CASSSQAVYNEQFF. In DNA form, the CDR3 reads TGTGCCAGCAGCTCCCAGGCGGTTTACAATGAGCAGTTCTTC.

The chain has TRBV9 and TRBJ1-4; D call uncertain. In germline, CDR1 is SGDLS, CDR2 YYNGEE. V was cut by 0 bases and J by 4 bases, with 7 bases left in between. This CDR3 contains 14 residues. The CDR3 protein is CASSVGNRNEKLFF. CDR3 DNA: TGTGCCAGCAGCGTAGGGAACCGTAATGAAAAACTGTTTTTT.

J is TRBJ2-5 and V is TRBV9, with a weak D call TRBD1 (6 bases). Trimming pared 4 bases from V and 5 bases from J, leaving 18 bases between. The CDR3 is made up of 15 amino acids. Germline assignment: CDR1 SGDLS and CDR2 YYNGEE. In nucleotides, the CDR3 is TGTGCCAGCAGCACGGGGACAAACCTTGTGGAGACCCAGTACTTC. Protein sequence: CASSTGTNLVETQYF.

In this sample, this clonotype turned up many times. V and J are TRBV7-9 and TRBJ2-3; 10 nucleotides match TRBD2. J lost 2 bases, V lost 4 bases, and 6 bases had no gene match. The CDR3 has 16 amino acids. CDR1 is SEHNR, CDR2 FQNEAQ, per germline (reference sequence). The CDR3 loop is CASSSSGRALTDTQYF. The DNA of the CDR3 is TGTGCCAGCAGCTCGAGCGGGAGGGCCCTCACAGATACGCAGTATTTT.

This clonotype has more than one count but fewer than ten. The CDR3, as DNA: TGTGCCAGTAGTATTCGGGCTAGCATCGGATACGAGCAGTACTTC. Translated, it gives CASSIRASIGYEQYF. The chain carries TRBV19 and TRBJ2-7; D is perhaps TRBD2 (5 bases). Trimming stripped 3 bases from V and 4 bases from J, with 16 bases between. In germline, CDR1 is LNHDA, CDR2 SQIVND (reference sequence). The CDR3 has 15 residues.

The rearrangement uses TRBV27 and TRBJ1-1; D not resolved. This CDR3 is built from 14 residues. V lost 3 bases and J 2 bases, leaving 10 bases between the germline ends. The V gene's germline CDR1 is MNHEY and CDR2 SMNVEV (reference sequence). CDR3 DNA sequence: TGTGCCAGCAGTTTCCAAGGGATCAACACTGAAGCTTTCTTT. Amino acids: CASSFQGINTEAFF.

This clonotype was seen repeatedly, ten times or more. The gene calls are TRBV5-1 and TRBJ1-3; 7 nucleotides match TRBD1. Losses at the gene ends were 0 bases for V and 2 bases for J; bases not matched to a gene: 8. Germline CDR1 and CDR2: SGHRS and YFSETQ. The CDR3 totals 17 residues. DNA of the CDR3: TGCGCCAGCAGCTTGGCCAGGAAGGGGGCTGCTGGAAACACCATATATTTT. Amino acids: CASSLARKGAAGNTIYF.

There are many counts of this clonotype. Here the CDR3 reads CSARSTREIDTQYF. The CDR3 DNA reads TGCAGTGCTAGATCAACGCGGGAGATAGATACGCAGTATTTT. The genes are TRBV20-1 and TRBJ2-3; 7 bases match TRBD2. Per the germline V gene, CDR1 is DFQATT and CDR2 is SNEGSKA (reference sequence). The CDR3 runs to 14 residues. Germline trimming cut 2 bases from V and 5 bases from J; bases unmatched to any gene: 7.

This clonotype was found a few times. The genes are TRBV2 and TRBJ2-3; 10 nucleotides match TRBD2. The CDR3 has 15 residues. Unmatched junction bases numbered 3, after V lost 1 base and J lost 5 bases. Germline CDR1 SNHLY, CDR2 FYNNEI. CDR3 in amino acids: CASSEVAGGGDTQYF. The CDR3 DNA follows: TGTGCCAGCAGTGAAGTAGCGGGAGGAGGAGATACGCAGTATTTT.

Concerning this clonotype itself: A much larger clone sits a single nucleotide away, making a read error possible. The V and J genes are TRBV9 and TRBJ2-5; maybe TRBD1 (5 bases). CDR1 is SGDLS and CDR2 is YYNGEE in the germline V gene. V dropped 4 bases and J dropped 2 bases, with 18 bases sitting between them. This CDR3 contains 16 residues. Here the CDR3 DNA reads TGTGCCAGCAGCTTACACGATCAGGGAATACAAGAGACCCAGTACTTC. Protein product: CASSLHDQGIQETQYF.

Many counts were recorded for this clonotype. V gene TRBV28 combines with J gene TRBJ1-2; D ambiguous. The germline CDR1 and CDR2 sequences are MDHEN and SYDVKM. The germline V and J ends were trimmed by 6 bases and 3 bases, with 14 bases remaining between them. This CDR3 spans 14 amino acids. The CDR3 DNA follows: TGTGCCAGCAGGTGGAGACCGGATTACTATGGCTACACCTTC. Translated, it gives CASRWRPDYYGYTF.

In this sample, this clonotype turned up a few times. The J gene is TRBJ2-2, the V gene TRBV19; D is unresolved. The CDR3 loop spans 13 amino acids. V lost 1 base and J 8 bases, leaving 8 bases between the germline ends. Per germline, CDR1 LNHDA and CDR2 SQIVND (reference sequence). The CDR3 DNA is TGTGCCAGTAGTATAGCGGTGGCAGGGGAGCTGTTTTTT. Translating gives CASSIAVAGELFF.

The rearrangement uses TRBV7-2 and TRBJ1-1; 8 bases match TRBD1. This CDR3 is built from 15 residues. Germline V gene data show CDR1 as SGHTA and CDR2 as FQGNSA. Trimming cost V 5 bases and J 4 bases; bases outside gene matches: 9. Written as DNA, the CDR3 is TGTGCCAGCAGCCAGGGGGACAGGAGGGGCACTGAAGCTTTCTTT. Protein sequence: CASSQGDRRGTEAFF.

This clonotype was seen only a few times. The chain couples TRBV2 to TRBJ1-5, with 8 bases that match TRBD1. There are 16 residues in the CDR3. Germline CDR1 reads SNHLY; CDR2 reads FYNNEI. The trim removed 10 bases at V and 0 bases at J, leaving 11 bases unmatched. This chain's CDR3 is CANRFGQGSSNQPQHF. The CDR3 coding sequence is TGTGCCAACAGATTTGGACAGGGCTCTAGCAATCAGCCCCAGCATTTT.

This clonotype occurred many times. The chain carries TRBV27 and TRBJ1-1; D ambiguous. CDR3 length equals 15 residues. The V gene's germline CDR1 is MNHEY and CDR2 SMNVEV (reference sequence). The ends were cut back, 3 bases at V and 0 bases at J, with 11 bases in the middle. The CDR3 region has the DNA TGTGCCAGCAGTTTTGACGGATTCCTGAACACTGAAGCTTTCTTT. Its protein is CASSFDGFLNTEAFF.

The sample holds many counts of this clonotype. The rearrangement uses TRBV19 and TRBJ1-1; 10 bases agree with TRBD1. Germline CDR1 is LNHDA and CDR2 is SQIVND (reference sequence). The length of the CDR3 is 14 residues. J was trimmed by 11 bases and V by 6 bases; bases with no gene match: 12. The CDR3 DNA reads TGTGCCAGTAGCCCGGGACAGGGGCTCCTGTTGGCTTTCTTT. Its protein product is CASSPGQGLLLAFF.

A few counts support this clonotype. V is TRBV21-1 and J is TRBJ2-7; the table gives TRBD2 as D, unverified against the DNA. TRBV21-1 has pseudogene status. The CDR3 has 16 residues. The CDR3 DNA is TGTGCCAGCAGCAAAGAAAAGCTAGCGGGCGGTTACGAGCAGTACTTC. Protein sequence: CASSKEKLAGGYEQYF.

This clonotype was seen repeatedly, ten times or more. V and J are TRBV4-1 and TRBJ2-3; the D gene is possibly TRBD1 (5 bases). The CDR3 length is 14 residues. Germline loops: CDR1 MGHRA, CDR2 YSYEKL. V was pared by 4 bases and J by 6 bases, with 14 bases between. Here the CDR3 reads CASSPRAGRDTQYF. CDR3 sequence (DNA): TGCGCCAGCAGCCCCCGGGCAGGGCGGGATACGCAGTATTTT.

By frequency in the sample, this clonotype is medium-sized (0.01 to 0.1%). This rearrangement joins TRBV6-1 to TRBJ2-2; a weak D match, TRBD1 (5 bases). CDR3 length: 14 residues. Between the trimmed V and J ends, which lost 6 bases and 5 bases, there was a span of 13 bases. Germline CDR1 MNHNS, CDR2 SASEGT. The CDR3 is CASRATTETGELFF. The CDR3 DNA follows: TGTGCCAGCAGGGCAACGACAGAGACCGGGGAGCTGTTTTTT.

In this sample, this clonotype turned up a few times. This chain connects TRBV20-1 to TRBJ2-1; TRBD2 is a possible D gene (8 bases). V was clipped by 2 bases and J by 3 bases, with 17 bases between them. CDR1 is DFQATT and CDR2 is SNEGSKA in the germline V gene (reference sequence). The CDR3 has 16 amino acids. Here the CDR3 reads CSARRQGAGDYNEQFF. The DNA for the CDR3 is TGCAGTGCTAGACGACAGGGAGCGGGAGACTACAATGAGCAGTTCTTC.

This clonotype has just a few counts. The chain uses TRBV9 and TRBJ1-5; no firm D call. Trimming took off 1 base at V and 2 bases at J, with 10 bases between the two ends. Germline V gene sequence: CDR1 SGDLS, CDR2 YYNGEE. This CDR3 has 15 amino acids. The DNA for the CDR3 is TGTGCCAGCAGCGTATCGGGCGTGGGCAATCAGCCCCAGCATTTT. Translated: CASSVSGVGNQPQHF. The whole variable domain, remainder taken from reference TRBV9 and TRBJ1-5, is DSGVTQTPKHLITATGQRVTLRCSPRSGDLSVYWYQQSLDQGLQFLIQYYNGEERAKGNILERFSAQQFPDLHSELNLSSLELGDSALYFCASSVSGVGNQPQHFGDGTRLSIL.

This clonotype appeared many times. The chain joins TRBV11-2 to TRBJ2-7; 7 nucleotides line up with TRBD1. CDR1 SGHAT and CDR2 FQNNGV come from the germline V gene. V lost 4 bases to trimming and J lost 6 bases; unmatched junction nucleotides: 6. The CDR3 consists of 13 residues. CDR3: CASSWGQSSEQYF. In DNA, the CDR3 is TGTGCCAGCAGCTGGGGACAGTCTTCCGAGCAGTACTTC.

The chain is built from TRBV20-1 and TRBJ2-1; 10 bases line up with TRBD1. With 0 bases clipped from V and 8 bases from J, the junction kept 7 bases outside the gene matches. The CDR3 consists of 15 residues. Looked up from germline, CDR1 is DFQATT and CDR2 is SNEGSKA (reference sequence). The DNA for the CDR3 is TGCAGTGCTAGAGAAAGGACAGGGGGTGGTCATGAGCAGTTCTTC. As protein: CSARERTGGGHEQFF.

The sample holds a few counts of this clonotype. The chain joins TRBV20-1 to TRBJ2-1, with 7 positions matching TRBD2. V was pared by 3 bases and J by 4 bases, with 6 bases of the junction left unmatched. This CDR3 region has 14 residues. Germline CDR1 is DFQATT and CDR2 is SNEGSKA (reference sequence). The CDR3 bases are TGCAGTGCTAGTAGCCGAGCGGGATACAATGAGCAGTTCTTC. Encoded protein: CSASSRAGYNEQFF.

This chain connects TRBV12-3 or TRBV12-4 to TRBJ2-3, with D uncertain. Trimming took 5 bases from V and 1 from J, leaving 10 bases between them. There are 14 residues in the CDR3. CDR3 in amino acids: CASSPVSGTDTQYF. The CDR3 region has the DNA TGTGCCAGCAGTCCGGTGAGCGGCACAGATACGCAGTATTTT.

This clonotype has just a few counts. The rearrangement joins TRBV2 to TRBJ2-7; 11 nucleotides align to TRBD2. Germline CDR1 and CDR2: SNHLY and FYNNEI. The CDR3 extends over 15 amino acids. J gave up 3 bases and V 6 bases, and 7 bases lay outside the gene matches. The CDR3 loop reads CASRESSGRNYEQYF. Written as DNA, the CDR3 is TGTGCCAGCAGGGAATCTAGCGGGAGGAACTACGAGCAGTACTTC.

V gene TRBV15 combines with J gene TRBJ2-3; 7 nucleotides agree with TRBD2. The CDR3 length is 15 residues. CDR1 and CDR2 from the germline V gene are LNHNV and YYDKDF (reference sequence). V lost 3 bases, J lost 1 base, and 4 bases stayed unmatched. CDR3 nucleotides: TGTGCCACCAGCAGGGGACTAAGCGGCACAGATACGCAGTATTTT. Amino acids: CATSRGLSGTDTQYF.

By sample share, this clonotype is medium-sized (0.01 to 0.1%). The gene calls are TRBV5-1 and TRBJ1-5, with 7 positions matching TRBD1. CDR3 length equals 15 residues. Germline loops: CDR1 SGHRS, CDR2 YFSETQ. V was pared by 4 bases and J by 2 bases, with 6 bases of the junction left unmatched. CDR3 protein: CASSITTGGNQPQHF. DNA of the CDR3: TGCGCCAGCAGCATCACAACAGGGGGCAATCAGCCCCAGCATTTT.